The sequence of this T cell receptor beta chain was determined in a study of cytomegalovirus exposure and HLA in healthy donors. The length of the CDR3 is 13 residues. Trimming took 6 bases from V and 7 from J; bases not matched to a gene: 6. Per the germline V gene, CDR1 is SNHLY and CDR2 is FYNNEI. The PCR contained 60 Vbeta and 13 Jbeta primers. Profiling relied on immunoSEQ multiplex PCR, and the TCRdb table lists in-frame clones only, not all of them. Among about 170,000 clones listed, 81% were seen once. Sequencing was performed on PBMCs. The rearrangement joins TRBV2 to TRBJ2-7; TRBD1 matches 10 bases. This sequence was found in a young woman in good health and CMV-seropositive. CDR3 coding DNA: TGTGCCAGCAGCAGACAGGGGGCAGGAGAGCAGTACTTC. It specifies CASSRQGAGEQYF.